What follows are 24 T cell receptor beta chains derived from one specimen sequenced in a study of cytomegalovirus exposure and HLA in healthy donors. Clones were sequenced by immunoSEQ multiplex PCR, and TCRdb holds only the in-frame ones, with some missing. The data contain 99,000 or so clones, about 86% of them seen just once; the ten biggest clones take up about 4%. The sequencing input was PBMCs. These receptors all come from a young woman in good health and CMV-seropositive.

The genes are TRBV19 and TRBJ2-2; 10 bases map to TRBD2. This CDR3 is built from 16 residues. With V trimmed by 5 bases and J by 6 bases, 9 bases remained unmatched. Germline V gene data show CDR1 as LNHDA and CDR2 as SQIVND (reference sequence). CDR3 in DNA: TGTGCCAGTAGTCTTCCTAGCGGGAGTGTTTCCGGGGAGCTGTTTTTT. This sequence encodes CASSLPSGSVSGELFF.

The CDR3 loop reads CASSPGGLADWNEQFF. The CDR3 coding sequence is TGTGCCAGCAGCCCCGGGGGTCTAGCGGACTGGAATGAGCAGTTCTTC. This sequence joins TRBV7-8 and TRBJ2-1; 7 nucleotides match TRBD2. Germline CDR1 SGHVS, CDR2 FQNEAQ. The CDR3 consists of 16 residues. V lost 5 bases, J lost 7 bases, and 14 bases stayed unmatched.

The sample holds a few counts of this clone. The sample holds other DNA sequences that translate to the same CDR3. V and J are TRBV19 and TRBJ1-5; a possible D gene is TRBD1 (5 bases). The germline V and J ends were trimmed by 2 bases and 7 bases, with 9 bases remaining between them. Per the germline V gene, CDR1 is LNHDA and CDR2 is SQIVND (reference sequence). The CDR3 is 13 amino acids. CDR3 amino acids: CASSIRGGQPQHF. The CDR3 bases are TGTGCCAGTAGTATAAGGGGTGGACAGCCCCAGCATTTT.

This rearrangement joins TRBV6-1 to TRBJ1-4; D uncertain. The CDR3 contains 13 residues. With 9 bases removed from V and 10 bases from J, the gap between germline ends came to 18 bases. Germline CDR1 is MNHNS and CDR2 is SASEGT. CDR3: CASLLVTPGKLFF. The CDR3 region has the DNA TGTGCCAGTCTCCTGGTTACCCCAGGAAAACTGTTTTTT.

V and J are TRBV19 and TRBJ1-5; TRBD1 matches at 12 bases. With V trimmed by 7 bases and J by 4 bases, 8 bases remained unmatched. Per germline, CDR1 LNHDA and CDR2 SQIVND (reference sequence). This CDR3 has 16 residues. CDR3 loop: CASKGTGGAGNQPQHF. The CDR3 DNA is TGTGCCAGTAAAGGGACAGGGGGCGCGGGTAATCAGCCCCAGCATTTT.

CDR3 bases: TGCAGCAAGGCAGGGGTCGGTGAGCAGTTCTTC. It codes for CSKAGVGEQFF. The rearrangement links TRBV29-1 to TRBJ2-1; D may be TRBD1 (6 bases). Trimming stripped 8 bases from V and 9 bases from J, with 14 bases between. Germline V gene lookup returns CDR1 SQVTM and CDR2 ANQGSEA. The CDR3 is 11 residues long.

The chain links TRBV18 to TRBJ1-6; tentatively, D is TRBD1 (6 bases). CDR3 size: 17 residues. Trimming cost V 5 bases and J 5 bases, with 19 bases left between them. Germline values: CDR1 KGHSH, CDR2 LQKENI. CDR3 sequence (DNA): TGTGCCAGCTCATCGCAACCAAACAGGGACCATAATTCACCCCTCCACTTT. It specifies CASSSQPNRDHNSPLHF.

V usage is TRBV19 and J usage is TRBJ1-1, with a weak D call TRBD1 (5 bases). The CDR3 has 12 residues. Germline V gene data show CDR1 as LNHDA and CDR2 as SQIVND (reference sequence). Trimming shortened V by 6 bases and J by 0 bases, and 5 bases separated the two germline ends. This chain's CDR3 is CASRDMNTEAFF. The CDR3 nucleotides read TGTGCCAGTAGGGACATGAACACTGAAGCTTTCTTT.

The genes are TRBV15 and TRBJ2-2; 7 bases are shared with TRBD2. The CDR3 covers 16 residues. Per the germline V gene, CDR1 is LNHNV and CDR2 is YYDKDF (reference sequence). V lost 0 bases to trimming and J lost 5 bases; unmatched junction nucleotides: 6. CDR3 sequence: CATSRDPRTRTGELFF. Written as DNA, the CDR3 is TGTGCCACCAGCAGAGATCCAAGGACTAGGACCGGGGAGCTGTTTTTT.

This sequence joins TRBV6-6 and TRBJ1-5; D is undetermined. V dropped 6 bases and J dropped 0 bases, with 12 bases sitting between them. CDR3 length equals 15 residues. The germline V gene encodes CDR1 MNHNY and CDR2 SVGAGI (reference sequence). The CDR3 spells CASSPYPGSNQPQHF. The CDR3 DNA reads as TGTGCCAGCAGCCCCTACCCCGGTAGCAATCAGCCCCAGCATTTT.

This clone was picked up a small number of times. This chain links TRBV15 with TRBJ2-1; D possibly corresponds to TRBD2 (5 bases). Per the germline V gene, CDR1 is LNHNV and CDR2 is YYDKDF (reference sequence). V shed 3 bases and J shed 4 bases, with 13 bases lying between them. CDR3 size: 15 residues. The CDR3 DNA is TGTGCCACCAGCAGGGGAAAGGAGGAATACAATGAGCAGTTCTTC. It specifies CATSRGKEEYNEQFF.

The chain is built from TRBV6-5 and TRBJ1-5; 7 nucleotides align to TRBD1. Germline V gives CDR1 MNHEY, CDR2 SVGAGI. V gave up 5 bases and J gave up 3 bases; unmatched junction bases: 1. There are 13 residues in the CDR3. The CDR3: CASSDRANQPQHF. In DNA form, the CDR3 reads TGTGCCAGCAGTGACAGGGCCAATCAGCCCCAGCATTTT.

The chain combines TRBV4-1 with TRBJ2-1; 8 nucleotides agree with TRBD1. V lost 2 bases, J lost 5 bases, and 8 bases stayed unmatched. CDR1 MGHRA and CDR2 YSYEKL come from the germline V gene. The CDR3 has 16 residues. DNA for the CDR3: TGCGCCAGCAGCCAACCTTCAGGGGGCGCGCACAATGAGCAGTTCTTC. It is translated as CASSQPSGGAHNEQFF.

V is TRBV30 and J is TRBJ2-2, with D unresolved. Germline values: CDR1 GTSNPN, CDR2 SVGIG (reference sequence). V lost 3 bases and J lost 6, with 8 bases in between. The CDR3 length is 12 residues. The CDR3 protein is CAWSHPSGELFF. The CDR3, as DNA: TGTGCCTGGAGCCATCCATCCGGGGAGCTGTTTTTT. The full variable domain, completed using reference TRBV30 and TRBJ2-2, is SQTIHQWPATLVQPVGSPLSLECTVEGTSNPNLYWYRQAAGRGLQLLFYSVGIGQISSEVPQNLSASRPQDRQFILSSKKLLLSDSGFYLCAWSHPSGELFFGEGSRLTVL.

V gene TRBV7-3 combines with J gene TRBJ1-2; a weak D match, TRBD1 (6 bases). There are 12 residues in the CDR3. Between the trimmed V and J ends, which lost 5 bases and 8 bases, there was a span of 12 bases. Per the germline V gene, CDR1 is SGHTA and CDR2 is FQGTGA. This CDR3 is CASSLQGRGYTF. CDR3 in DNA: TGTGCCAGCAGCCTACAGGGTAGAGGCTACACCTTC. Full variable domain (remainder filled in from reference TRBV7-3 and TRBJ1-2): GAGVSQTPSNKVTEKGKYVELRCDPISGHTALYWYRQSLGQGPEFLIYFQGTGAADDSGLPNDRFFAVRPEGSVSTLKIQRTERGDSAVYLCASSLQGRGYTFGSGTRLTVV.

V gene TRBV14 combines with J gene TRBJ2-3; 11 bases agree with TRBD2. The CDR3 contains 23 residues. Unmatched junction bases numbered 21, after V lost 0 bases and J lost 1 base. The germline V gene has CDR1 SGHDN and CDR2 FVKESK. CDR3 nucleotides: TGTGCCAGCAGCCAAGATTGTGAGTCCCTAGCGGGAGGCCTACAACAGGGCACAGATACGCAGTATTTT. The encoded protein is CASSQDCESLAGGLQQGTDTQYF.

The rearrangement links TRBV27 to TRBJ2-1, with D tentatively TRBD1 (6 bases). V was pared by 2 bases and J by 9 bases, with 11 bases between. This CDR3 contains 13 residues. The germline CDR1 and CDR2 sequences are MNHEY and SMNVEV (reference sequence). In DNA, the CDR3 is TGTGCCAGCAGTTTACTGGGGGCCGTTGAGCAGTTCTTC. Translating gives CASSLLGAVEQFF.

The chain combines TRBV5-6 with TRBJ1-6, with D tentatively TRBD1 (5 bases). Germline V CDR1 and CDR2: SGHDT, YYEEEE. This CDR3 spans 16 amino acids. The germline V and J ends were trimmed by 2 bases and 4 bases, with 13 bases remaining between them. The CDR3 region is CASSFRTGGYNSPLHF. In nucleotides, the CDR3 is TGTGCCAGCAGCTTTCGGACGGGGGGATATAATTCACCCCTCCACTTT. Using reference TRBV5-6 and TRBJ1-6 for the parts outside the CDR3, the full variable domain is DAGVTQSPTHLIKTRGQQVTLRCSPKSGHDTVSWYQQALGQGPQFIFQYYEEEERQRGNFPDRFSGHQFPNYSSELNVNALLLGDSALYLCASSFRTGGYNSPLHFGNGTRLTVT.

The chain is built from TRBV11-2 and TRBJ2-5; the D gene is possibly TRBD2 (5 bases). CDR1 is SGHAT, CDR2 FQNNGV, per germline. The CDR3 has 13 amino acids. Trimming stripped 8 bases from V and 4 bases from J, with 14 bases between. The CDR3 here is CASSGGGVETQYF. The CDR3 region has the DNA TGTGCCAGCTCCGGAGGAGGAGTAGAGACCCAGTACTTC.

This clone has only one observation. The chain joins TRBV5-6 to TRBJ1-4; D gene ambiguous. This CDR3 contains 13 residues. Germline CDR1 reads SGHDT; CDR2 reads YYEEEE. Trimming removed 5 bases at V and 7 bases at J, with 12 bases between. The chain's CDR3 is CASSPGRVEKLFF. The CDR3 DNA sequence: TGTGCCAGCAGTCCCGGGAGGGTTGAAAAACTGTTTTTT. The complete variable domain, with remaining parts taken from reference TRBV5-6 and TRBJ1-4, reads DAGVTQSPTHLIKTRGQQVTLRCSPKSGHDTVSWYQQALGQGPQFIFQYYEEEERQRGNFPDRFSGHQFPNYSSELNVNALLLGDSALYLCASSPGRVEKLFFGSGTQLSVL.

V and J are TRBV10-3 and TRBJ2-2; D remains ambiguous. The germline gives CDR1 ENHRY, CDR2 SYGVKD. Trimming took off 7 bases at V and 2 bases at J, with 11 bases between the two ends. The CDR3 consists of 14 residues. The CDR3 loop is CAITMADNTGELFF. The CDR3 bases are TGTGCCATCACGATGGCGGATAACACCGGGGAGCTGTTTTTT.

V usage is TRBV11-3 and J usage is TRBJ1-4, with a possible D match to TRBD1 (5 bases). V shed 5 bases and J shed 8 bases, with 12 bases lying between them. Germline loops: CDR1 SGHNT, CDR2 YENEEA. This CDR3 spans 13 amino acids. The CDR3 is CASSATTGEKLFF. Written as DNA, the CDR3 is TGTGCCAGCAGCGCGACAACAGGAGAAAAACTGTTTTTT. Full variable domain (outside the CDR3, taken from reference TRBV11-3 and TRBJ1-4): EAGVVQSPRYKIIEKKQPVAFWCNPISGHNTLYWYLQNLGQGPELLIRYENEEAVDDSQLPKDRFSAERLKGVDSTLKIQPAELGDSAVYLCASSATTGEKLFFGSGTQLSVL.

The V call is TRBV11-3, the J call TRBJ2-7; 7 bases agree with TRBD1. The V segment lost 1 base and the J segment 5 bases; nucleotides outside the gene matches: 20. CDR1 and CDR2 (germline): SGHNT, YENEEA. The length of the CDR3 is 19 residues. The CDR3 nucleotides read TGTGCCAGCAGCTTAGGAGACCTCCTGACGACAGGGACCCCTGACGAGCAGTACTTC. Its translation: CASSLGDLLTTGTPDEQYF.

This chain links TRBV19 with TRBJ1-1; 7 nucleotides match TRBD1. The CDR3 loop spans 15 amino acids. Trimming removed 5 bases from V and 4 bases from J; junction bases left unmatched: 10. The germline V gene has CDR1 LNHDA and CDR2 SQIVND (reference sequence). The CDR3 protein is CASSPTGHPTTEAFF. The CDR3, as DNA: TGTGCCAGTAGTCCGACAGGGCACCCTACCACTGAAGCTTTCTTT.